This T cell receptor (beta chain) was captured by sequencing in a study of T cell repertoires in cytomegalovirus infection. General study findings and limits: Identification of carriers of CMV plus the relevant HLA was achieved through cumulative public TCR beta family frequency.

V dropped 5 bases and J dropped 2; count of bases not matched to a gene: 7. This CDR3 has 15 amino acids. Notes on this clonotype: The antigen is not known.

TCRdb redid the calling of the reads with MiXCR, one entry per CDR3 protein. The sample lists 740,000 or so distinct CDR3 sequences, about 40% occurring once. V and J are TRBV12-3 or TRBV12-4 and TRBJ2-5, with 8 positions matching TRBD1. This clonotype originated in a human donor in good health (CMV status not recorded). Some clones in this sample may be carry-over from other donors' samples. The sequencing sample was made of PBMCs. The CDR3 loop reads CASSITGQGQETQYF. In nucleotides, the CDR3 is TGTGCCAGCAGTATCACTGGACAGGGACAAGAGACCCAGTACTTC.